This is a list of T cell receptor beta chains from one sample in a study of T cell changes during pregnancy in multiple sclerosis. Assay used: immunoSEQ multiplex PCR; TCRdb lists only in-frame clones, some missing. The data show about 38,000 clones, around nine tenths seen once. Source: CD4+ T cells from peripheral blood mononuclear cells, taken after pregnancy. The receptors were gathered from a female donor in good health, enrolled as a control in a pregnancy study. Both conserved end residues are part of each CDR3. D genes are given only for firm matches. Not all rows give a size; the values are once, few, many and, for expanded clones, a class.

CDR3 protein,CDR3 DNA,D gene,J gene,V gene,clone size
CASRLGQGISNTEAFF,TGTGCCAGCAGACTCGGACAGGGAATCTCGAACACTGAAGCTTTCTTT,TRBD1,TRBJ1-1,TRBV7-8,.
CASSLDLGGGYGYTF,TGCGCCAGCAGCTTGGATTTGGGAGGGGGCTATGGCTACACCTTC,.,TRBJ1-2,TRBV5-1,.
CAWSDREEAFF,TGTGCCTGGAGTGACAGGGAGGAAGCTTTCTTT,.,TRBJ1-1,TRBV30,.
CASSARDRSYEQYF,TGTGCCAGCAGCGCAAGGGACAGATCCTACGAGCAGTACTTC,TRBD1,TRBJ2-7,TRBV9,.
CASSITGGGSTEAFF,TGTGCCAGCAGCATCACAGGGGGCGGGAGCACTGAAGCTTTCTTT,TRBD1,TRBJ1-1,TRBV9,.
CASSSIQGNSPLHF,TGTGCCAGCAGTTCGATTCAGGGAAATTCACCCCTCCACTTT,.,TRBJ1-6,TRBV6-5,.
CASSYSRVYNEQFF,TGTGCCAGCAGTTACTCACGAGTATACAATGAGCAGTTCTTC,.,TRBJ2-1,TRBV6-6,.
CASKGGGAYEQYF,TGTGCCAGCAAGGGAGGGGGGGCCTACGAGCAGTACTTC,.,TRBJ2-7,TRBV27,.
CASSLAEGQGSLEAFF,TGTGCCAGCAGCTTAGCGGAGGGACAGGGGTCGCTAGAAGCTTTCTTT,TRBD1,TRBJ1-1,TRBV7-9,.
CASSPRSTNEKLFF,TGTGCCAGCTCCCCCCGGTCAACTAATGAAAAACTGTTTTTT,.,TRBJ1-4,TRBV18,.
CAGGLAVTDTQYF,TGTGCCGGGGGACTAGCGGTCACAGATACGCAGTATTTT,TRBD2,TRBJ2-3,TRBV30,.
CASSLDGGSYGYTF,TGTGCCAGCAGCTTAGATGGGGGCAGCTATGGCTACACCTTC,.,TRBJ1-2,TRBV7-2,.
CASSFSYEQYF,TGTGCCAGCAGCTTTTCGTACGAGCAGTACTTC,.,TRBJ2-7,TRBV7-2,.
CASSPYTGTYEQYF,TGTGCCAGCAGTCCGTACACAGGGACCTACGAGCAGTACTTC,.,TRBJ2-7,TRBV27,once
CAWSTDNQPQHF,TGTGCCTGGAGTACAGACAATCAGCCCCAGCATTTT,.,TRBJ1-5,TRBV30,.
CASSLLAGDGELFF,TGTGCCAGCAGCTTACTAGCGGGAGACGGGGAGCTGTTTTTT,TRBD2,TRBJ2-2,TRBV11-2,.
CASTRERGRRNEQFF,TGTGCCAGCACGCGAGAGAGGGGGCGCAGGAATGAGCAGTTCTTC,TRBD1,TRBJ2-1,TRBV6-5,.
CSAGSPDTQYF,TGCAGTGCCGGGAGCCCAGATACGCAGTATTTT,.,TRBJ2-3,TRBV20-1,.
CASSPPSTGGAQDTQYF,TGTGCCAGCTCACCCCCCAGCACAGGGGGCGCCCAAGATACGCAGTATTTT,TRBD1,TRBJ2-3,TRBV18,.
CASSSQRSGTGELFF,TGTGCCAGCAGCTCCCAGCGTTCGGGCACCGGGGAGCTGTTTTTT,.,TRBJ2-2,TRBV7-2,.
CATSGFEQGTETQYF,TGTGCCACCAGCGGGTTCGAACAGGGGACCGAGACCCAGTACTTC,TRBD1,TRBJ2-5,TRBV15,.
CASSSTSGAQEQYF,TGTGCCAGCAGCTCGACTAGCGGGGCTCAGGAGCAGTACTTC,TRBD2,TRBJ2-7,TRBV6-5,.
CASSLGPGAYNEQFF,TGTGCCAGCAGCCTAGGGCCAGGGGCCTACAATGAGCAGTTCTTC,.,TRBJ2-1,TRBV7-9,once
CASSPPGLSGYTF,TGTGCCAGCTCACCACCGGGACTATCTGGCTACACCTTC,.,TRBJ1-2,TRBV18,.
CASSLAGAGGVNEQFF,TGCGCCAGCAGCTTGGCCGGAGCGGGGGGCGTTAATGAGCAGTTCTTC,TRBD2,TRBJ2-1,TRBV5-1,.
CASSLVPGSYEQYF,TGTGCCAGCAGCTTAGTCCCAGGGTCCTACGAGCAGTACTTC,.,TRBJ2-7,TRBV11-3,.
CASSLGLASGYTF,TGTGCCAGCAGTTTGGGCCTCGCGTCTGGCTACACCTTC,.,TRBJ1-2,TRBV6-5,few
CASSPPNTGPEKLFF,TGTGCCAGCTCACCACCCAATACAGGGCCAGAAAAACTGTTTTTT,.,TRBJ1-4,TRBV18,.
CASRATFSRSPLHF,TGTGCCAGCAGAGCCACCTTTAGCCGCTCACCCCTCCACTTT,.,TRBJ1-6,TRBV2,.
CASSQGLAGGPYNEQFF,TGTGCCAGCAGCCAGGGACTAGCGGGAGGGCCCTACAATGAGCAGTTCTTC,TRBD2,TRBJ2-1,TRBV7-6,few
CSVAKTGFWTEAFF,TGCAGCGTTGCTAAGACAGGGTTTTGGACTGAAGCTTTCTTT,TRBD1,TRBJ1-1,TRBV29-1,.
CASSDRRQVSNEQFF,TGTGCCAGCAGTGACCGTCGACAGGTCTCCAATGAGCAGTTCTTC,.,TRBJ2-1,TRBV25-1,.
CASSLEDRGGYGYTF,TGTGCCAGCAGCTTGGAGGACAGGGGCGGCTATGGCTACACCTTC,TRBD1,TRBJ1-2,TRBV5-4,once
CASSTPGQSYEQYF,TGTGCCAGCAGTACGCCGGGACAGAGCTACGAGCAGTACTTC,TRBD1,TRBJ2-7,TRBV5-6,.
CASSLRGGEQYF,TGTGCCAGCAGCTTAAGGGGGGGCGAGCAGTACTTC,.,TRBJ2-7,TRBV11-2,.
CASSLTQNTEAFF,TGTGCTAGCAGCTTAACACAGAACACTGAAGCTTTCTTT,.,TRBJ1-1,TRBV7-7,.
CASSSATLSTGTNYGYTF,TGTGCCAGCAGCTCCGCAACCCTGTCGACAGGGACTAACTATGGCTACACCTTC,TRBD1,TRBJ1-2,TRBV7-9,.
CAISESRVPNEKLFF,TGTGCCATCAGTGAGTCTCGGGTCCCTAATGAAAAACTGTTTTTT,.,TRBJ1-4,TRBV10-3,once
CASRSGGFRTGELFF,TGTGCCAGCAGGAGCGGGGGATTTAGGACCGGGGAGCTGTTTTTT,TRBD2,TRBJ2-2,TRBV27,.
CAIRAAENTGELFF,TGTGCCATCAGGGCCGCTGAGAACACCGGGGAGCTGTTTTTT,.,TRBJ2-2,TRBV10-3,.
CASSRLLSGANVLTF,TGTGCCAGCAGTAGACTCCTCTCTGGGGCCAACGTCCTGACTTTC,.,TRBJ2-6,TRBV6-5,.
CASSERGAGTDTQYF,TGTGCCAGCAGCGAACGGGGGGCGGGCACAGATACGCAGTATTTT,.,TRBJ2-3,TRBV9,.